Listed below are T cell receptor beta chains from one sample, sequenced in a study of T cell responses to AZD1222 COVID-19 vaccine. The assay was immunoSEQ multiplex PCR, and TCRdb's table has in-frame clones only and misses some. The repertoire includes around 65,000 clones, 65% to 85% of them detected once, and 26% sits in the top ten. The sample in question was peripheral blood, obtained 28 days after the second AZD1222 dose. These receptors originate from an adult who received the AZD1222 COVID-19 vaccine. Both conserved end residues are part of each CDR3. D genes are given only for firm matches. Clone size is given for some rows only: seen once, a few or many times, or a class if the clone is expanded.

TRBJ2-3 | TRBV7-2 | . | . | TGTGCCAGCAGCCGGACACTACGGACCCGCGTAAGCACAGATACGCAGTATTTT | CASSRTLRTRVSTDTQYF
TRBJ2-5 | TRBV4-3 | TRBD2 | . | TGCGCCAGCAGCCTCCTGCGGGGGGGGCTAGAGACCCAGTACTTC | CASSLLRGGLETQYF
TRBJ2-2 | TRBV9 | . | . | TGTGCCAGCAGCCCGAGCAGGGTCACCGGGGAGCTGTTTTTT | CASSPSRVTGELFF
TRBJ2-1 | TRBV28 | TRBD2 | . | TGTGCCAGCAGTTTATCGACTAGCGGGAATGAGCAGTTCTTC | CASSLSTSGNEQFF
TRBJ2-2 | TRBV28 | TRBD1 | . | TGTGCCAGCAGCGGGACAGGTGGAACCGGGGAGCTGTTTTTT | CASSGTGGTGELFF
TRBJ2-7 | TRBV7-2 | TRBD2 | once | TGTGCCAGCAGCTTAAGGAGCGGGGGAACCTACGAGCAGTACTTC | CASSLRSGGTYEQYF
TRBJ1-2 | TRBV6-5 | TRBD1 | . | TGTGCCAGCAGTTCTACCGGGACAGGGGATGGCTACACCTTC | CASSSTGTGDGYTF
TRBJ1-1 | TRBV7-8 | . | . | TGTGCCAGCAGCTTAGCGTATCGAACTGAAGCTTTCTTT | CASSLAYRTEAFF
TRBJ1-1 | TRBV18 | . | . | TGTGCCAGCTCACTCTTTTCGGGACGCTCGAACACTGAAGCTTTCTTT | CASSLFSGRSNTEAFF
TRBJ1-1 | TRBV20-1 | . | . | TGCAGTGCTAGTCGCAGAAACACTGAAGCTTTCTTT | CSASRRNTEAFF
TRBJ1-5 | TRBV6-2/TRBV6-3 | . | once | TGTGCCAGCAGTTATGTCAGGAGCAATCAGCCCCAGCATTTT | CASSYVRSNQPQHF